The present T cell receptor (beta chain) was sequenced within a study of blood T cells in healthy people across ages. General observations from the study: In older individuals, TCR beta diversity per million T cells was lower, falling roughly linearly with age. Strong correlation existed between TCR beta diversity and naive T cell percentage.

Roughly 10 milliliters of peripheral blood were drawn from each donor. This clonotype was seen more than once but under ten times. The antigen is unknown. With a J-beta primer mix and a sample-barcoded 5' primer, a second PCR ran about 6 to 11 cycles. The template-switch adaptor, which had 12 random nucleotides, put a tag on each cDNA molecule. TCRdb called the 5' RACE reads again in MiXCR, with one record for every CDR3 protein. Altogether around 500,000 distinct CDR3 sequences are present, around half being singletons, with the ten largest covering around 24%. Sequences were obtained from blood. The receptor comes from a man older than 75 in good health.

The CDR3 reads CASRRDRAANEKLFF. The CDR3 coding sequence is TGCGCCAGCCGACGGGACAGGGCGGCTAATGAAAAACTGTTTTTT. The rearrangement links TRBV4-3 to TRBJ1-4, with 9 bases aligning to TRBD1. This CDR3 has 15 amino acids. Germline lookup yields CDR1 LGHNA and CDR2 YSLEER. The V segment lost 8 bases and the J segment 3 bases; nucleotides outside the gene matches: 7.